A single sample is the source of the 5 T cell receptor beta chains below, sequenced in a study of cytomegalovirus exposure and HLA in healthy donors. Primers for the PCR totalled 60 Vbeta and 13 Jbeta. TCRdb's table, derived via immunoSEQ multiplex PCR, lists solely in-frame clones and lacks some. The table includes roughly 100,000 clones, under 80% detected once. The sequenced sample consisted of PBMCs. The source of these receptors is a woman aged 45-59 years in good health and CMV-seropositive.

This clone was seen a single time. The genes are TRBV19 and TRBJ2-1; 8 nucleotides line up with TRBD2. V was pared by 5 bases and J by 4 bases, with 7 bases of the junction left unmatched. The CDR3 covers 15 residues. Germline-derived CDR1 and CDR2 are LNHDA and SQIVND (reference sequence). In DNA, the CDR3 is TGTGCCAGTAGTCCAACCGGGGGGGTTTACAATGAGCAGTTCTTC. Encoded protein: CASSPTGGVYNEQFF.

The V and J genes are TRBV19 and TRBJ1-5; no firm D call. V was cut by 5 bases and J by 1 base, with 12 bases left in between. CDR1 is LNHDA and CDR2 is SQIVND in the germline V gene (reference sequence). This CDR3 region has 15 residues. CDR3 in amino acids: CASSQNSGSNQPQHF. The CDR3 nucleotides read TGTGCCAGTAGTCAGAACTCCGGGAGCAATCAGCCCCAGCATTTT.

The rearrangement uses TRBV27 and TRBJ2-7; TRBD2 agrees at 10 bases. Germline trimming cut 7 bases from V and 1 base from J; bases unmatched to any gene: 10. This CDR3 has 16 amino acids. CDR1 MNHEY and CDR2 SMNVEV come from the germline V gene (reference sequence). CDR3 protein: CASKFQAAGGSYEQYF. As DNA, the CDR3 is TGTGCCAGCAAGTTCCAAGCAGCGGGGGGGTCCTACGAGCAGTACTTC.

The chain carries TRBV27 and TRBJ2-2, with TRBD2 as a possible D gene (6 bases). This CDR3 comprises 16 residues. V was shortened by 1 base and J by 1 base, with 10 bases between the two germline ends. Germline assignment: CDR1 MNHEY and CDR2 SMNVEV (reference sequence). The CDR3 protein is CASSLYVGLNTGELFF. Here the CDR3 DNA reads TGTGCCAGCAGTTTATACGTGGGACTGAACACCGGGGAGCTGTTTTTT.

Worth noting for this clone: Germline and junction disagree at one end, which may indicate a read error. The chain couples TRBV18 to TRBJ2-7; D remains unclear. Germline-derived CDR1 and CDR2 are KGHSH and LQKENI. The length of the CDR3 is 17 residues. The CDR3 DNA reads TGTGCCGGCTCACCACTACGAGTACTGCGAAACTCCTACGAGCAGTACTTC. The encoded protein is CAGSPLRVLRNSYEQYF.